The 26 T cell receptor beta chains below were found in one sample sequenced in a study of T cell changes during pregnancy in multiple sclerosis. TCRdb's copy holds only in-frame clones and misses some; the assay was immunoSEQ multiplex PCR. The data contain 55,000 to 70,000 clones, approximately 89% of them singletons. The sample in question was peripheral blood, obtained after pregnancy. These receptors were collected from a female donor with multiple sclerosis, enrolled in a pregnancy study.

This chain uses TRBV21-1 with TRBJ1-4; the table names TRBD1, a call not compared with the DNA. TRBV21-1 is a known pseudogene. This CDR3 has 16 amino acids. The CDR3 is CASSTKRHRGREKLFF. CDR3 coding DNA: TGTGCCAGCAGCACTAAACGGCACAGGGGGCGCGAAAAACTGTTTTTT.

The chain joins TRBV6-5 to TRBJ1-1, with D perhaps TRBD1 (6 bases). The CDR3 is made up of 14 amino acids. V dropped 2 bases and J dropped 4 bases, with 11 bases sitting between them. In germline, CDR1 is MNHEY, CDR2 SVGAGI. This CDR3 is CASSYSTGTTEAFF. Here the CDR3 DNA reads TGTGCCAGCAGTTACAGTACAGGGACCACTGAAGCTTTCTTT.

The CDR3 spells CASSLAGRTGELFF. The DNA of the CDR3 is TGTGCCAGCAGCCTCGCGGGGCGCACCGGGGAGCTGTTTTTT. The chain recombines TRBV9 with TRBJ2-2; tentative D call: TRBD2 (6 bases). The V and J ends lost 4 bases and 4 bases respectively, with 11 bases between them. Per the germline V gene, CDR1 is SGDLS and CDR2 is YYNGEE. This CDR3 is built from 14 residues.

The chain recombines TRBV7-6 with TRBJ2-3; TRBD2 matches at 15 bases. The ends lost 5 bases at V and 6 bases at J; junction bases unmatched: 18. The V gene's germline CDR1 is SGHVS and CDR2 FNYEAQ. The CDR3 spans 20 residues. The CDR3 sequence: CASSLTPPWTSGGEADTQYF. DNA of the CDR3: TGTGCCAGCAGCCTCACCCCACCCTGGACTAGCGGGGGGGAAGCGGATACGCAGTATTTT.

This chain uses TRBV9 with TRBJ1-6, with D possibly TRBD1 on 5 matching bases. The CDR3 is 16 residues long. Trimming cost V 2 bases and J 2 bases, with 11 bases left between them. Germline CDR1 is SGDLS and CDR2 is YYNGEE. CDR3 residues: CASSVGTAAYNSPLHF. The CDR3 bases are TGTGCCAGCAGCGTTGGGACTGCTGCCTATAATTCACCCCTCCACTTT.

In DNA form, the CDR3 reads TGTGCCAGCAGTGTAGGACCGGGACAAGGTATGAACACTGAAGCTTTCTTT. This sequence encodes CASSVGPGQGMNTEAFF. V usage is TRBV2 and J usage is TRBJ1-1, with D possibly TRBD1 on 6 matching bases. Germline CDR1 and CDR2: SNHLY and FYNNEI. The CDR3 is made up of 17 amino acids. V was clipped by 4 bases and J by 0 bases, with 18 bases between them.

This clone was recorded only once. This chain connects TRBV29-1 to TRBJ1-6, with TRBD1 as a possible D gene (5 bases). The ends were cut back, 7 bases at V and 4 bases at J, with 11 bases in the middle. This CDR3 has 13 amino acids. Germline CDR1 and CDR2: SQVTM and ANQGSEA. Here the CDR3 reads CSASQGYNSPLHF. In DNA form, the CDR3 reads TGCAGCGCAAGCCAGGGATATAATTCACCCCTCCACTTT.

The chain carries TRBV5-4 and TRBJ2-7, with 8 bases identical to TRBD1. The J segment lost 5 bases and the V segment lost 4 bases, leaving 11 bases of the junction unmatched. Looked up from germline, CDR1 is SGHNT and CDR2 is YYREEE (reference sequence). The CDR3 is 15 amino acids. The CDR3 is CASSNRQGLADEQYF. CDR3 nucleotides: TGTGCCAGCAGCAACAGACAGGGGCTAGCCGACGAGCAGTACTTC.

This CDR3 is CSGGTLGDPGYTF. CDR3 nucleotide sequence: TGCAGCGGGGGGACTTTGGGGGATCCTGGCTACACCTTC. This sequence joins TRBV29-1 and TRBJ1-2, with a weak D call TRBD1 (5 bases). V shed 7 bases and J shed 7 bases, with 19 bases lying between them. Germline CDR1 SQVTM, CDR2 ANQGSEA. The CDR3 runs 13 residues.

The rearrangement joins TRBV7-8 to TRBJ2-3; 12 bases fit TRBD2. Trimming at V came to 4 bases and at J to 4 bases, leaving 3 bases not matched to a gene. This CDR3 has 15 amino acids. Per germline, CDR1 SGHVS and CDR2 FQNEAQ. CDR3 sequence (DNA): TGTGCCAGCAGCTCTAGCGGGGGGGCAGCAGATACGCAGTATTTT. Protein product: CASSSSGGAADTQYF.

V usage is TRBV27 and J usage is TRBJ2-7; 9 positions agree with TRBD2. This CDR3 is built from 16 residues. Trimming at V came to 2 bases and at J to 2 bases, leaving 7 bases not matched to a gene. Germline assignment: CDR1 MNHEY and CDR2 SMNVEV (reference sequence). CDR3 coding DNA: TGTGCCAGCAGTTTAAGGTGGGCGGGGGGGCCCTACGAGCAGTACTTC. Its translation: CASSLRWAGGPYEQYF.

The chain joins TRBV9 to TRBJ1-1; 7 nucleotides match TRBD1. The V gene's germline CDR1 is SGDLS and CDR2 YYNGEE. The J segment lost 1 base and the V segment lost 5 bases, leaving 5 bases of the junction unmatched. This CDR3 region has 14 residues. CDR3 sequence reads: CASSQGQRNTEAFF. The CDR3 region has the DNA TGTGCCAGCAGTCAGGGACAGAGGAACACTGAAGCTTTCTTT.

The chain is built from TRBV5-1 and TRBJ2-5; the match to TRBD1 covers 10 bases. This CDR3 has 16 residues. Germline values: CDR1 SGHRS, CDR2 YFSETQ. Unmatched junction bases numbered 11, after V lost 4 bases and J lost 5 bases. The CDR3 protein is CASSRSVGQGDETQYF. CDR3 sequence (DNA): TGCGCCAGCAGCCGTTCGGTTGGACAGGGGGACGAGACCCAGTACTTC.

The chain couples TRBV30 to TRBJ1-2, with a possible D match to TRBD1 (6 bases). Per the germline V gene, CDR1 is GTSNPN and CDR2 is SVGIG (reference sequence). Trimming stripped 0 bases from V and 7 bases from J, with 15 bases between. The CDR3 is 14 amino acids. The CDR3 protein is CAWSVQSGVFGYTF. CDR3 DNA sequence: TGTGCCTGGAGTGTACAGTCAGGGGTCTTTGGCTACACCTTC. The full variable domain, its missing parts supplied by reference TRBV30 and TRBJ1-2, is SQTIHQWPATLVQPVGSPLSLECTVEGTSNPNLYWYRQAAGRGLQLLFYSVGIGQISSEVPQNLSASRPQDRQFILSSKKLLLSDSGFYLCAWSVQSGVFGYTFGSGTRLTVV.

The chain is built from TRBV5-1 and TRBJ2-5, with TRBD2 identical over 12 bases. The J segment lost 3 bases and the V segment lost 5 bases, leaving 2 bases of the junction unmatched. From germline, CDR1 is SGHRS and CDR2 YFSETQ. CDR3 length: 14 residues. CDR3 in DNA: TGCGCCAGCAGAGGACTAGCGGGGAAAGAGACCCAGTACTTC. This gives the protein CASRGLAGKETQYF.

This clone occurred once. CDR3 DNA sequence: TGTGCCAGCAGCGACCAGATTACAGGGTTCAAGACCCAGTACTTC. Protein sequence: CASSDQITGFKTQYF. This chain links TRBV2 with TRBJ2-5; possibly TRBD1 for D (6 bases). Trimming pared 6 bases from V and 6 bases from J, leaving 20 bases between. Germline values: CDR1 SNHLY, CDR2 FYNNEI. The CDR3 is 15 residues long. Full variable domain (outside the CDR3, taken from reference TRBV2 and TRBJ2-5): EPEVTQTPSHQVTQMGQEVILRCVPISNHLYFYWYRQILGQKVEFLVSFYNNEISEKSEIFDDQFSVERPDGSNFTLKIRSTKLEDSAMYFCASSDQITGFKTQYFGPGTRLLVL.

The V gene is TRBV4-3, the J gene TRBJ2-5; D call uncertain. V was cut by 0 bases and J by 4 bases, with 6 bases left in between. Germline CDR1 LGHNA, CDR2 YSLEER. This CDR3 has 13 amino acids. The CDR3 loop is CASSQDLVETQYF. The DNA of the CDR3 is TGCGCCAGCAGCCAAGACCTAGTAGAGACCCAGTACTTC.

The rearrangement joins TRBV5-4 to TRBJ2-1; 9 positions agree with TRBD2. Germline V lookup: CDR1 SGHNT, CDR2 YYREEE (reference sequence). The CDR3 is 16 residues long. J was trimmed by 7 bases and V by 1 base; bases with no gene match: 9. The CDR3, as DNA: TGTGCCAGCAGCTTGATGGGCGGGGGGGCAGGTAATGAGCAGTTCTTC. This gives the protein CASSLMGGGAGNEQFF.

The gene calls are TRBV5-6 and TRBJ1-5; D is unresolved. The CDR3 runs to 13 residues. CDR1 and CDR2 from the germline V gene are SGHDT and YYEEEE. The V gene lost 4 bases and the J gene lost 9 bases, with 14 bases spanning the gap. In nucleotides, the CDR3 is TGTGCCAGCAGCGTGACCGTTTCAGGGCCCCAGCATTTT. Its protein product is CASSVTVSGPQHF.

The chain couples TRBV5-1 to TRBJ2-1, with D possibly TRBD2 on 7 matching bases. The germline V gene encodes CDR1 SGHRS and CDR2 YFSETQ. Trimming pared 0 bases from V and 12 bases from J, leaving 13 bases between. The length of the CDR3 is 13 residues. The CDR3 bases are TGCGCCAGCAGCTTGGCCGAAGGGGGGGGGCAGTTCTTC. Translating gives CASSLAEGGGQFF.

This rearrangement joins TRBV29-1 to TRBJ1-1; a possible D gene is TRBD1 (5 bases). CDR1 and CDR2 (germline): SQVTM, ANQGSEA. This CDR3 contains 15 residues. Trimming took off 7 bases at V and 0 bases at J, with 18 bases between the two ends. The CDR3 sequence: CSASPGWGMNTEAFF. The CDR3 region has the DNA TGCAGCGCCAGTCCCGGCTGGGGCATGAACACTGAAGCTTTCTTT.

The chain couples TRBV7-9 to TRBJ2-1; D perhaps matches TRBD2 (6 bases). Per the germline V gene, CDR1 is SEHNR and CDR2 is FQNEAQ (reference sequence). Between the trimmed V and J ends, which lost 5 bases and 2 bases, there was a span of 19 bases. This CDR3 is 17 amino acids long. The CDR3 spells CASSPRWWGDTYNEQFF. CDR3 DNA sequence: TGTGCCAGCAGCCCCCGGTGGTGGGGGGATACCTACAATGAGCAGTTCTTC.

Written as DNA, the CDR3 is TGTGCCAGCTCACCTATACCATATTGGACAGAGGGGACAATAAGCGAGCAGTACTTC. This codes for CASSPIPYWTEGTISEQYF. The V gene is TRBV18, the J gene TRBJ2-7, with D possibly TRBD1 on 6 matching bases. Trimming took 3 bases from V and 6 from J, leaving 30 bases between them. Germline V gene sequence: CDR1 KGHSH, CDR2 LQKENI. CDR3 length: 19 residues.

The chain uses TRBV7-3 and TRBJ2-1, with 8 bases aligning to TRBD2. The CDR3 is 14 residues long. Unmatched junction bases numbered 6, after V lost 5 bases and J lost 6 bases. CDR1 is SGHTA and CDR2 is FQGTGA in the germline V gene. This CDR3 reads CASSPGLVGNEQFF. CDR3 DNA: TGTGCCAGCAGCCCGGGACTAGTCGGCAATGAGCAGTTCTTC.

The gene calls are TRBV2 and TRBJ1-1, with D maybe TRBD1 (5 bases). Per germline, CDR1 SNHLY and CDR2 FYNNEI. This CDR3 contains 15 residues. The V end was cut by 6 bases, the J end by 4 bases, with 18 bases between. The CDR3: CASRYGTSGGTEAFF. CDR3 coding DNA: TGTGCCAGCAGGTACGGAACCTCCGGGGGCACTGAAGCTTTCTTT.

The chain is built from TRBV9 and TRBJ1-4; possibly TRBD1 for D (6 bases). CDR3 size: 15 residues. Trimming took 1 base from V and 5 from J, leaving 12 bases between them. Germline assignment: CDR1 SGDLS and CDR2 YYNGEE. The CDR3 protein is CASSVRGTPNEKLFF. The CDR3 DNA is TGTGCCAGCAGCGTACGTGGGACACCCAATGAAAAACTGTTTTTT. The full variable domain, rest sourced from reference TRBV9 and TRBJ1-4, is DSGVTQTPKHLITATGQRVTLRCSPRSGDLSVYWYQQSLDQGLQFLIQYYNGEERAKGNILERFSAQQFPDLHSELNLSSLELGDSALYFCASSVRGTPNEKLFFGSGTQLSVL.